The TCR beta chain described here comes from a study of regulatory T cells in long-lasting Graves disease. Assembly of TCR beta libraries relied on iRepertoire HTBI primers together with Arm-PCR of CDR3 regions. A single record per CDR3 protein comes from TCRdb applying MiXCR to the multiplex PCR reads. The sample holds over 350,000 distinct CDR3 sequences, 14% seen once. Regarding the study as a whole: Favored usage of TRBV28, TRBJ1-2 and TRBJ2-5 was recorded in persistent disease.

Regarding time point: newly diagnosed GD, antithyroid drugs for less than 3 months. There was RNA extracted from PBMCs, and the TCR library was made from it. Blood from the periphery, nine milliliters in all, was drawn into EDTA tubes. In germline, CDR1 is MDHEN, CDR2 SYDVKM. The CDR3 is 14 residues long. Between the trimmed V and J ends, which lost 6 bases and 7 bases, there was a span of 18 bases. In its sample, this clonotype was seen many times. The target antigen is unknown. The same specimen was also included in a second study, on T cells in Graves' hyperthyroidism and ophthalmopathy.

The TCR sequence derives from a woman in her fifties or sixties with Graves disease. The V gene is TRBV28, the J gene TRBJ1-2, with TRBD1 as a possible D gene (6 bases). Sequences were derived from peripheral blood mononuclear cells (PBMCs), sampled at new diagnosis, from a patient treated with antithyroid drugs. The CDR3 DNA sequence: TGTGCCAGCAGACAACCCACAGGGCCTTCTGGCTACACCTTC. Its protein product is CASRQPTGPSGYTF.